The next 27 T cell receptor beta chains were all read from a single sample in a study of patients and donors after allogeneic stem cell transplantation. One entry per CDR3 protein, called by TCRdb with MiXCR from the RT-PCR reads. This table holds about 230,000 distinct CDR3 sequences, roughly 13% found once. The sequenced material came from blood, either unsorted or a sorted T cell fraction (not recorded which). The receptors were sampled from a human donor who was either an allogeneic HSCT recipient or a stem cell or donor lymphocyte infusion donor (not recorded which). It is not recorded whose cells these are; they may come from a transplant donor.

The chain couples TRBV3-1 to TRBJ1-1; TRBD1 matches at 7 bases. The germline V gene has CDR1 LGHDT and CDR2 YNNKEL (reference sequence). Trimming took 5 bases from V and 1 from J; bases not matched to a gene: 7. This CDR3 region has 15 residues. The CDR3 region is CASSSGQDRNTEAFF. Here the CDR3 DNA reads TGTGCCAGCAGCAGCGGACAGGACCGGAACACTGAAGCTTTCTTT.

This clonotype was counted at least ten times. This chain joins TRBV20-1 and TRBJ2-1; a weak D match, TRBD1 (8 bases). Germline CDR1 is DFQATT and CDR2 is SNEGSKA (reference sequence). Trimming stripped 5 bases from V and 5 bases from J, with 16 bases between. This CDR3 has 14 residues. Here the CDR3 DNA reads TGCAGTGCTCCCGGACAGGGAGGGAACAATGAGCAGTTCTTC. Protein sequence: CSAPGQGGNNEQFF.

This chain connects TRBV2 to TRBJ1-2, with TRBD1 matching over 9 bases. The V segment lost 6 bases and the J segment 6 bases; nucleotides outside the gene matches: 11. In germline, CDR1 is SNHLY, CDR2 FYNNEI. This CDR3 is built from 15 residues. CDR3 DNA sequence: TGTGCCAGCAGGGCACAGGGGGCTCCCTCTCATGGCTACACCTTC. Translating it yields CASRAQGAPSHGYTF.

This rearrangement joins TRBV15 to TRBJ1-2; D is undetermined. The germline V and J ends were trimmed by 0 bases and 4 bases, with 24 bases remaining between them. The CDR3 is made up of 19 amino acids. The germline gives CDR1 LNHNV, CDR2 YYDKDF (reference sequence). This CDR3 is CATSRDLAGTSLFLYGYTF. DNA for the CDR3: TGTGCCACCAGCAGAGATCTTGCGGGAACATCCCTATTTCTCTATGGCTACACCTTC.

The sample holds a few counts of this clonotype. The genes are TRBV11-1 and TRBJ2-2; a possible D gene is TRBD1 (5 bases). Germline lookup yields CDR1 SGHAT and CDR2 FQDESV (reference sequence). V gave up 1 base and J gave up 6 bases, with 15 bases separating them. This CDR3 has 16 amino acids. This CDR3 is CASSLGRRVGAGELFF. CDR3 sequence (DNA): TGTGCCAGCAGCTTAGGTCGCAGGGTAGGCGCCGGGGAGCTGTTTTTT.

This clonotype was found a few times. The chain links TRBV20-1 to TRBJ2-3; TRBD2 matches at 9 bases. CDR1 is DFQATT, CDR2 SNEGSKA, per germline (reference sequence). After removal of 8 bases from V and 3 bases from J, the junction contained 18 bases not matched to a gene. The CDR3 has 17 amino acids. CDR3 sequence: CSTLPLIAGVRTDTQYF. In nucleotides, the CDR3 is TGCAGTACCCTACCCCTAATAGCGGGAGTAAGGACAGATACGCAGTATTTT.

The chain links TRBV5-7 to TRBJ2-1; 9 bases map to TRBD2. TRBV5-7 is known as an ORF, though its function is uncertain. J was trimmed by 4 bases and V by 4 bases; bases with no gene match: 9. The CDR3 runs to 16 residues. Here the CDR3 DNA reads TGTGCCAGCAGCCATAGAGGGACTAGCACGTACAATGAGCAGTTCTTC. It translates to CASSHRGTSTYNEQFF.

The chain carries TRBV20-1 and TRBJ2-3; 7 nucleotides match TRBD2. V was clipped by 3 bases and J by 3 bases; unmatched bases: 9. This CDR3 is 15 amino acids long. From germline, CDR1 is DFQATT and CDR2 SNEGSKA (reference sequence). CDR3 sequence (DNA): TGCAGTGCTAGTTCCCAGCGGGATAGGACAGATACGCAGTATTTT. Translated, it gives CSASSQRDRTDTQYF.

The rearrangement uses TRBV5-1 and TRBJ2-3; possible D gene TRBD1, 6 bases. The ends were cut back, 6 bases at V and 0 bases at J, with 14 bases in the middle. CDR1 and CDR2 from the germline V gene are SGHRS and YFSETQ. CDR3 length equals 15 residues. Here the CDR3 DNA reads TGCGCCAGCACTCCAGGGGACGGTAGCACAGATACGCAGTATTTT. Amino acid sequence: CASTPGDGSTDTQYF.

This clonotype was detected a few times. The chain couples TRBV5-3 to TRBJ2-3; D is possibly TRBD1 (6 bases). TRBV5-3 is filed as an ORF, its function uncertain. V lost 5 bases and J 6 bases, leaving 16 bases between the germline ends. The CDR3 extends over 14 amino acids. CDR3 in amino acids: CARRAPQGSDTQYF. CDR3 in DNA: TGTGCCAGAAGAGCGCCCCAGGGGTCGGATACGCAGTATTTT.

The sample holds a few counts of this clonotype. This chain uses TRBV7-8 with TRBJ2-5, with D hard to call. CDR1 and CDR2 (germline): SGHVS, FQNEAQ. V gave up 3 bases and J gave up 2 bases, with 13 bases separating them. This CDR3 has 15 residues. The CDR3 coding sequence is TGTGCCAGCAGCTTTATCCTCGGGTTTCAAGAGACCCAGTACTTC. Amino acid sequence: CASSFILGFQETQYF.

This clonotype is labeled as medium-sized. CDR3 bases: TGCGCCAGCAGCTTATCACCGGGACAGACTGAAGCTTTCTTT. It is translated as CASSLSPGQTEAFF. This chain connects TRBV5-1 to TRBJ1-1, with 7 nucleotides matching TRBD1. The V gene end was trimmed by 2 bases and the J gene end by 5 bases; junction bases not matched to a gene: 6. Germline loops: CDR1 SGHRS, CDR2 YFSETQ. There are 14 residues in the CDR3.

This clonotype was counted many times. The chain is built from TRBV4-3 and TRBJ1-3, with D uncertain. From germline, CDR1 is LGHNA and CDR2 YSLEER. V shed 4 bases and J shed 0 bases, with 10 bases lying between them. The CDR3 is 15 amino acids. Here the CDR3 reads CASSLDAVSGNTIYF. The CDR3 DNA follows: TGCGCCAGCAGCCTTGACGCAGTCTCTGGAAACACCATATATTTT.

This clonotype occurred a few times. This chain uses TRBV29-1 with TRBJ2-1; perhaps TRBD2 as D (7 bases). The CDR3 consists of 13 residues. The germline V gene has CDR1 SQVTM and CDR2 ANQGSEA. Trimming removed 5 bases from V and 7 bases from J, with 15 bases in between. As DNA, the CDR3 is TGCAGCGTTTTGGGGGGGGGCCAAAATGAGCAGTTCTTC. Protein sequence: CSVLGGGQNEQFF.

There are a few counts of this clonotype. The rearrangement joins TRBV7-3 to TRBJ2-1, with D perhaps TRBD1 (6 bases). CDR3 length equals 14 residues. CDR1 and CDR2 (germline): SGHTA, FQGTGA. V was trimmed by 4 bases and J by 9 bases, leaving 16 bases between them. CDR3 residues: CASSSSGTKSEQFF. In DNA, the CDR3 is TGTGCCAGCAGCTCTTCCGGGACAAAGAGTGAGCAGTTCTTC.

This clonotype showed up just a few times. The CDR3 nucleotides read TGCGCCAGCAGCTTGGATAGCGGAGCCCCGACAGATACGCAGTATTTT. It specifies CASSLDSGAPTDTQYF. The chain employs TRBV5-1 and TRBJ2-3, with TRBD2 as a possible D gene (6 bases). V lost 0 bases, J lost 3 bases, and 14 bases lay in between. The CDR3 contains 16 residues. Germline CDR1 and CDR2: SGHRS and YFSETQ.

This clonotype was observed a single time. A much larger clone is a single base away; this may be a read error. The chain employs TRBV12-3 or TRBV12-4 and TRBJ1-2; D is unclear. V shed 5 bases and J shed 4 bases, with 5 bases lying between them. The CDR3 is made up of 11 amino acids. The CDR3: CASSKPYGYTF. As DNA, the CDR3 is TGTGCCAGCAGTAAGCCCTATGGCTACACCTTC.

The chain is built from TRBV28 and TRBJ1-4; D is uncertain. Trimming pared 6 bases from V and 0 bases from J, leaving 14 bases between. Germline V CDR1 and CDR2: MDHEN, SYDVKM. This CDR3 is built from 16 residues. In DNA form, the CDR3 reads TGTGCCAGCAGCCTAATAGGCTTTGCAACTAATGAAAAACTGTTTTTT. Translation gives CASSLIGFATNEKLFF.

V usage is TRBV7-9 and J usage is TRBJ2-1, with 7 nucleotides matching TRBD2. Germline CDR1 SEHNR, CDR2 FQNEAQ (reference sequence). This CDR3 has 15 amino acids. The V segment lost 6 bases and the J segment 6 bases; nucleotides outside the gene matches: 11. CDR3 DNA: TGTGCCAGCAGTCCCGGACTAGAGCGGGGCAATGAGCAGTTCTTC. Protein sequence: CASSPGLERGNEQFF.

The chain is built from TRBV20-1 and TRBJ2-2, with 7 bases aligning to TRBD1. Trimming cost V 1 base and J 3 bases; bases outside gene matches: 2. The germline V gene encodes CDR1 DFQATT and CDR2 SNEGSKA (reference sequence). CDR3 length equals 14 residues. CDR3 sequence reads: CSARGTGDTGELFF. CDR3 nucleotides: TGCAGTGCTAGAGGGACAGGAGACACCGGGGAGCTGTTTTTT.

This clonotype was counted a few times. This chain connects TRBV5-1 to TRBJ1-2; D may be TRBD1 (6 bases). The germline gives CDR1 SGHRS, CDR2 YFSETQ. Trimming removed 6 bases at V and 5 bases at J, with 20 bases between. This CDR3 contains 15 residues. In DNA form, the CDR3 reads TGCGCCAGCACCCCTGGACCTACGGGACAATATGGCTACACCTTC. It codes for CASTPGPTGQYGYTF.

The chain combines TRBV7-9 with TRBJ2-1, with 7 bases fitting TRBD2. The trim removed 5 bases at V and 4 bases at J, leaving 8 bases unmatched. This CDR3 contains 15 residues. Looked up from germline, CDR1 is SEHNR and CDR2 is FQNEAQ (reference sequence). The CDR3 DNA reads TGTGCCAGCAGCCCCGCGGGGGAACTTTACAATGAGCAGTTCTTC. It codes for CASSPAGELYNEQFF.

The V gene is TRBV6-1, the J gene TRBJ1-1; TRBD1 aligns across 8 bases. The CDR3 runs 14 residues. Germline CDR1 MNHNS, CDR2 SASEGT. The trim removed 6 bases at V and 3 bases at J, leaving 6 bases unmatched. CDR3 nucleotide sequence: TGTGCCAGCAGCAAGACAGGGGTGTACACTGAAGCTTTCTTT. This sequence encodes CASSKTGVYTEAFF.

V and J are TRBV6-1 and TRBJ2-2, with D possibly TRBD2 on 6 matching bases. This CDR3 has 14 amino acids. Germline V lookup: CDR1 MNHNS, CDR2 SASEGT. Trimming pared 6 bases from V and 9 bases from J, leaving 17 bases between. The CDR3 nucleotides are TGTGCCAGCAGGTCGTTTGGAGGGCTCAGGGAGCTGTTTTTT. Amino acids: CASRSFGGLRELFF.

This clonotype was counted between two and nine times. The chain uses TRBV6-2 or TRBV6-3 and TRBJ1-1; the D gene is possibly TRBD1 (6 bases). The ends were cut back, 6 bases at V and 3 bases at J, with 14 bases in the middle. Per the germline V gene, CDR1 is MNHEY and CDR2 is SVGEGT. The CDR3 consists of 14 residues. CDR3 region: CASRRTGRDTEAFF. The CDR3 region has the DNA TGTGCCAGCAGGCGCACAGGGAGGGACACTGAAGCTTTCTTT.

V is TRBV12-5 and J is TRBJ1-1; 9 bases agree with TRBD1. CDR1 and CDR2 (germline): LGHNT, FRNRAP. CDR3 length: 13 residues. The V gene end was trimmed by 1 base and the J gene end by 11 bases; junction bases not matched to a gene: 5. This CDR3 is CASGLDRGRGAFF. The CDR3 nucleotides read TGTGCTAGTGGTTTGGACAGGGGGCGCGGGGCTTTCTTT.

The chain links TRBV20-1 to TRBJ1-4; a possible D gene is TRBD1 (6 bases). V lost 4 bases and J 0 bases, leaving 12 bases between the germline ends. Germline V gene lookup returns CDR1 DFQATT and CDR2 SNEGSKA (reference sequence). The CDR3 contains 15 residues. In nucleotides, the CDR3 is TGCAGTGCTACTTCGGACAGTGCAACTAATGAAAAACTGTTTTTT. This sequence encodes CSATSDSATNEKLFF.